This T cell receptor beta chain was found in a study of blood T cell repertoires in COVID-19 (dated by TCRdb to about 2020). Concerning the study at large: Samples from collaborators originated in the United States, Italy and Spain and spanned both the acute and convalescent phases of COVID-19. The prospective study material was composed of cDNA or gDNA derived from T cells, B-cell-depleted T cells, or PBMCs. The dataset comprised deeply sampled blood TCRbeta repertoires from subjects exposed to, actively infected with, or recovered from COVID-19. The repertoires were released in a freely available public database meant as a resource for research on the immune response to SARS-CoV-2. The samples were drawn from two sources: the first 160 participants of the ongoing ImmuneRACE study, and 1,000 to 1,500 subjects contributed by 6 global collaborators. The sample metadata nearly always contained a de-identified subject ID, COVID-19 status, age in years and sex. HLA class I and class II types, where available, came from metadata supplied by the sample provider rather than from assay-based typing. The paper as a whole reports these results and caveats: Clinical and demographic metadata were provided uncurated, with the amount varying by source and participant.

TCRbeta CDR3 regions were amplified from genomic DNA using the immunoSEQ Assay, a bias-controlled multiplex PCR. On the authors' methods: The number of nucleated cells in each sample was estimated from the amplification of reference gene primers within the assay. Sequence reads were collapsed and filtered to measure the absolute abundance of every unique TCRbeta CDR3 rearrangement. For each sample, productive Simpson clonality was calculated as the square root of Simpson's diversity index over productive rearrangements. As stored in TCRdb, this immuneACCESS dataset retains in-frame rearrangements with V and J assigned. A fraction of the clones does not appear; measured against another copy, unresolved V genes explain less than half of the discrepancy, and the remainder lacks a known reason. V and J calls and clone size are those listed in that table; D and trimming were worked out from the DNA. This sample has roughly 120,000 clones in its table, and over 70% of those were observed once. Together, the top ten hold 0.65% to 0.9% of the sample.

This clone was seen a few times. Its recognized antigen is unknown. The record has no base qualities; no much larger clone is one base away. The germline V end is reduced by 3 bases and the J end by 7 bases; junction bases left unmatched: 9. The CDR3 holds 15 amino acids from the cysteine to the phenylalanine. The kept DNA is CDR3 alone, 45 bases in frame from the first base. Reading the germline V gene (reference sequence) gives CDR1 LGHDT and CDR2 YNNKEL. Each collaborating institution followed its own protocols to collect whole blood in K2EDTA tubes. Collaborator samples were shipped for TCRbeta analysis as frozen whole blood, isolated PBMCs, or DNA extracted from either sample type.

What was sequenced was peripheral blood. The clonotype was recovered from a woman between 65 and 79 years old with acute or convalescent COVID-19. The rearranged segments are TRBV3-1 (or the pseudogene TRBV3-2) and TRBJ2-3, with 8 bases matching TRBD1. The CDR3 reads CASSHLRTGTNTQYF. The DNA reads TGTGCCAGCAGCCACCTTAGGACAGGGACAAATACGCAGTATTTT.